Below, one T cell receptor (beta chain) is given with its context. Its antigen is unidentified. This sample is part of a study of blood T cells in healthy people across ages. Study results and caveats: Higher diversity, along with more naive CD4+ cells, distinguished long-lived donors from aged donors.

Next came a second PCR, run for about 6 to 12 cycles, which used a sample-barcoded 5' primer along with a J-beta primer mix. Using its own MiXCR run on the 5' RACE reads, TCRdb lists one record per CDR3 protein. The table records fewer than 900,000 distinct CDR3 sequences, about 40% of them present only once. Healthy Russian Caucasian donors spanned ages roughly 6 to 90 years. Isolation yielded PBMCs, at least 7 million per sample, in every case. Trimming at V came to 2 bases and at J to 0 bases, leaving 9 bases not matched to a gene. This CDR3 contains 17 residues. The rearrangement joins TRBV12-3 or TRBV12-4 to TRBJ2-7; 8 bases are shared with TRBD2. The clonotype was recovered from a woman aged 55-70 years in good health. The source material was blood. CDR3 nucleotides: TGTGCCAGCAGTTTACACGGGCGGGGGGAACTCTCCTACGAGCAGTACTTC. Translation gives CASSLHGRGELSYEQYF.